This T cell receptor beta chain was recovered during a study of control samples from healthy donors and cancer patients. Profiling relied on immunoSEQ multiplex PCR, and the TCRdb table lists in-frame clones only, not all of them. The data hold 8,500 to 11,000 clones, with approximately 91% observed a single time. The CDR3 is 17 amino acids. Per the germline V gene, CDR1 is MGHRA and CDR2 is YSYEKL. After removal of 1 base from V and 8 bases from J, the junction contained 12 bases not matched to a gene. The source is a man aged 60-69 years with colorectal cancer. The sequencing sample was made of PBMCs. The chain carries TRBV4-1 and TRBJ1-4; 8 nucleotides match TRBD1. CDR3 bases: TGCGCCAGCAGCCAAGCCCCCCCCAGGGGGCGCATGGAAAAACTGTTTTTT. This translates into CASSQAPPRGRMEKLFF.